This record concerns one T cell receptor beta chain sequence. Its antigen is currently unknown. Hyperthyroidism of Graves' type that showed no ophthalmopathy progression within 18 months was stable. These data are taken from a study of T cells in Graves' hyperthyroidism and ophthalmopathy. Study conclusions and caveats: Blood shared most expanded thyroid clonotypes above 0.001. Ophthalmopathy was model-predicted a median about 6.7 months pre-onset.

Researchers took RNA transcripts and amplified the TCR beta CDR3 regions from them. First-round RT-PCR with HTBI primers amplified the TCR CDR3 region. TCRdb independently ran MiXCR on the multiplex PCR reads; one entry per CDR3 protein. The table includes fewer than 400,000 distinct CDR3 sequences, about 25% detected once. Unmatched junction bases numbered 7, after V lost 5 bases and J lost 3 bases. The CDR3 has 15 residues. CDR1 and CDR2 from the germline V gene are SEHNR and FQNEAQ (reference sequence). The sequenced material came from blood. This clonotype originated in a man between 45 and 60 years old with Graves' hyperthyroidism. This rearrangement joins TRBV7-9 to TRBJ2-1; 7 bases agree with TRBD1. In DNA, the CDR3 is TGTGCCAGCAGCCCGTGGACAGGTTTCTACAATGAGCAGTTCTTC. Protein: CASSPWTGFYNEQFF.